Included here is one TCR beta chain sequence, with context. The target of this receptor is not known. Base quality data are lacking; no much larger clone is found one base away. This specimen belongs to a study of T cell responses to AZD1222 COVID-19 vaccine (dated by TCRdb to about 2021). Background for the entire study: AZD1222 recipients given second doses at about 4 weeks or at about 12 weeks were pooled, since spike-specific TCR depth and breadth were not found to differ between the two schedules. Trial participants were enrolled into age subgroups of 18-55, 56-69 and 70-plus years, which contained approximately 150, 28 and 58 TCR-sequenced participants, respectively. TCR sequencing was performed for roughly 250 trial participants, of whom around 200 were given two doses of AZD1222 and approximately 25 were given two doses of MenACWY control vaccine. Broader findings and caveats from the paper: The whole spike protein was spanned by vaccine-associated CD4 TCRs, and dominant responses were seen in regions 160-218 and 743-854. Only six or seven AZD1222 recipients were SARS-CoV-2 seropositive at baseline, limiting conclusions about previously exposed vaccinees. Reportedly, almost half of the unique spike-specific TCRs recognized epitopes lying outside the regions that are mutated in the B.1.351 and B.1.1.7 variants. Because no samples from the day 14 peak response were available, repertoires could be characterized only after the peak T cell response. The 56-69-year group was small, and its depth increase did not reach significance, likely because of low power. Participants were mostly white British, with more females than males. The authors suggested clonal diversity may have been underestimated. After two AZD1222 doses, both the breadth and the depth of spike-specific TCRs were significantly higher than at day 0 and than in MenACWY recipients.

The sample's time point label is to be understood as: baseline before first vaccination. Vaccinee samples came from UK trials COV001 and COV002, including a single-blind randomized controlled phase 2/3 trial of AZD1222 (ChAdOx1 nCoV-19) in healthy adults. For TCRbeta chain sequencing, PBMC samples from trial participants were taken at day 0 and at day 28 after the second dose. The CDR3 regions of human TCRbeta chains were analyzed by immunosequencing. In the authors' own workflow: TCRs in the repertoires were compared against a reference library of SARS-CoV-2-specific TCRs that had been generated with the MIRA antigen-specificity platform. Breadth was defined as the fraction of unique TCRs that were SARS-CoV-2-associated, and depth was defined as the fraction of total T cells that were SARS-CoV-2-associated. Using the MIRA data, each spike-specific TCR was mapped to the spike region that the TCR reacts to and placed in a CD4 or CD8 class. Log10-transformed breadth and depth values were compared by one-way ANOVA with Sidak's multiple comparisons tests. TCRdb mirrors the immuneACCESS table, restricted to in-frame sequences. Some clones are absent from its copies; in checked studies, under half trace to an unresolved V gene, and the reason for the others is unknown. V and J calls and clone size are those listed in that table; D and trimming were worked out from the DNA. Across this sample there are about 160,000 clones, with approximately 91% seen only once. Together, the top ten hold 5.5% of the sample.

The sample here was peripheral blood, taken on day 0 of AZD1222 vaccination. This TCR was sampled from an adult in good health.

CDR3 protein: CASSLGSRSGNTIYF. The DNA sequence follows: TGTGCCAGCAGCTTGGGCAGTCGCTCTGGAAACACCATATATTTT. The receptor chain draws on TRBV5-8 and TRBJ1-3, with an unclear D gene assignment. CDR1 SGHTS and CDR2 YDEGEE are derived from the germline V gene. Cut back by 0 bases and 0 bases, the V and J ends lie 7 bases apart. The CDR3 goes from the cysteine to the phenylalanine over 15 residues. The CDR3 DNA has 45 bases and is translated from base 1.